This TCR beta chain is drawn from a study of T-cell reconstitution after alpha-beta-depleted transplantation in children. This clonotype has more than one count but fewer than ten. Trimming removed 4 bases at V and 5 bases at J, with 10 bases between. CDR3 length equals 13 residues. Germline V lookup: CDR1 SGHRS, CDR2 YFSETQ. The TCRbeta library was prepared with unique molecular identifiers. TCRdb re-derived calls from the PCR reads in MiXCR, one entry per CDR3 protein. The sample consists of some 590,000 distinct CDR3 sequences, over 9.5% of them appearing once. The specimen comprised PBMCs from the stem cell graft donor, sampled from the stem cell graft. The origin of this receptor is a human donor who donated a stem cell graft to a child with acute myeloid leukemia. This chain links TRBV5-1 with TRBJ2-1, with D unclear. The CDR3 sequence: CASSPVLNNEQFF. The CDR3 DNA reads as TGCGCCAGCAGCCCAGTCTTGAACAATGAGCAGTTCTTC.